The rows below give T cell receptor beta chains drawn from one sample of a study of T cells in localized non-small cell lung cancer. The assay was immunoSEQ multiplex PCR, and TCRdb's table has in-frame clones only and misses some. The sample carries fewer than 75,000 clones, 65% to 85% recorded once. The starting material was peripheral blood, obtained before any cancer treatment. These receptor sequences come from a female donor over 55 with stage I lung adenocarcinoma. The CDR3 runs from the conserved cysteine through the conserved F or W. The order of the fields is J gene, V gene, D gene, clone size, CDR3 protein, CDR3 DNA. The D gene is left open where the match is weak. Size values are once, few and many counts, or a class for expanded clones, and some rows have none.

J: TRBJ2-7; V: TRBV28; D: .; size: .; CDR3: CASNIAGTGSYEQYF; DNA: TGTGCCAGCAACATAGCCGGGACGGGTTCCTACGAGCAGTACTTC
J: TRBJ2-6; V: TRBV5-1; D: .; size: .; CDR3: CASSLDPVSGANVLTF; DNA: TGCGCCAGCAGCTTGGACCCGGTCTCTGGGGCCAACGTCCTGACTTTC
J: TRBJ1-6; V: TRBV4-3; D: .; size: few; CDR3: CASSQDTNYNSPLHF; DNA: TGCGCCAGCAGCCAAGATACCAATTATAATTCACCCCTCCACTTT
J: TRBJ2-1; V: TRBV21-1; D: .; size: .; CDR3: CASSEDLYNEQFF; DNA: TGTGCCAGCAGCGAGGACCTCTACAATGAGCAGTTCTTC
J: TRBJ2-7; V: TRBV25-1; D: TRBD1; size: .; CDR3: CASSRIGQGRYEQYF; DNA: TGTGCCAGCAGCCGAATCGGACAGGGTCGCTACGAGCAGTACTTC
J: TRBJ2-3; V: TRBV7-2; D: .; size: .; CDR3: CASSVNTDTQYF; DNA: TGTGCCAGCAGCGTCAACACAGATACGCAGTATTTT
J: TRBJ2-1; V: TRBV6-1; D: .; size: .; CDR3: CASTEVVEQFF; DNA: TGTGCCAGCACGGAGGTCGTTGAGCAGTTCTTC
J: TRBJ2-5; V: TRBV15; D: TRBD2; size: .; CDR3: CATSRGLAGGRGETQYF; DNA: TGTGCCACCAGCAGAGGACTAGCGGGAGGTCGGGGGGAGACCCAGTACTTC
J: TRBJ2-7; V: TRBV5-8; D: TRBD1; size: .; CDR3: CASSLGTGTYEQYF; DNA: TGTGCCAGCAGCTTGGGGACAGGGACCTACGAGCAGTACTTC
J: TRBJ1-1; V: TRBV5-1; D: .; size: .; CDR3: CASSLGPSGRAFF; DNA: TGCGCCAGCAGCTTGGGACCATCGGGACGAGCTTTCTTT
J: TRBJ1-5; V: TRBV2; D: .; size: .; CDR3: CASSSPDSNQPQHF; DNA: TGTGCCAGCAGTTCCCCGGACAGCAATCAGCCCCAGCATTTT
J: TRBJ1-3; V: TRBV7-2; D: .; size: .; CDR3: CASSLGVPNTIYF; DNA: TGTGCCAGCAGCTTAGGTGTCCCGAACACCATATATTTT
J: TRBJ2-1; V: TRBV2; D: TRBD1; size: .; CDR3: CASRFRDRGYNEQFF; DNA: TGTGCCAGCAGGTTCCGGGACAGGGGCTACAATGAGCAGTTCTTC
J: TRBJ2-4; V: TRBV21-1; D: .; size: .; CDR3: CASSSRTGEAKNIQYF; DNA: TGTGCCAGCAGCTCACGGACAGGGGAAGCCAAAAACATTCAGTACTTC
J: TRBJ1-2; V: TRBV9; D: TRBD1; size: .; CDR3: CASSARGQGGYGYTF; DNA: TGTGCCAGCAGCGCCCGAGGACAGGGGGGATATGGCTACACCTTC
J: TRBJ2-1; V: TRBV5-8; D: .; size: .; CDR3: CASSLKLGSINEQFF; DNA: TGTGCCAGCAGCTTGAAGCTGGGGTCGATCAATGAGCAGTTCTTC
J: TRBJ2-1; V: TRBV7-3; D: TRBD2; size: .; CDR3: CASSPGLAGHNEQFF; DNA: TGTGCCAGCAGCCCTGGACTAGCGGGGCACAATGAGCAGTTCTTC
J: TRBJ1-1; V: TRBV19; D: .; size: .; CDR3: CASSTGRFGVAFF; DNA: TGTGCCAGTAGTACGGGACGATTCGGAGTAGCTTTCTTT
J: TRBJ2-1; V: TRBV7-2; D: .; size: .; CDR3: CASSLEGGAYNEQFF; DNA: TGTGCCAGCAGCTTAGAGGGGGGGGCCTACAATGAGCAGTTCTTC
J: TRBJ1-3; V: TRBV9; D: .; size: once; CDR3: CASSVAGQILSGNTIYF; DNA: TGTGCCAGCAGCGTGGCAGGACAGATTCTCTCTGGAAACACCATATATTTT
J: TRBJ2-3; V: TRBV29-1; D: TRBD2; size: .; CDR3: CSVDNGLAGGDTQYF; DNA: TGCAGCGTTGATAACGGACTAGCGGGGGGAGATACGCAGTATTTT
J: TRBJ1-1; V: TRBV5-1; D: TRBD1; size: .; CDR3: CASSLQGFTEAFF; DNA: TGCGCCAGCAGCCTACAGGGGTTCACTGAAGCTTTCTTT